These 9 T cell receptor beta chains were sequenced from one sample in a study of OX40 agonist ivuxolimab in advanced cancers. TCRdb's copy holds only in-frame clones and misses some; the assay was immunoSEQ multiplex PCR. The sample consists of about 40,000 clones, roughly four fifths of them appearing once. This specimen consisted of CD4+ or CD8+ T cells sorted from blood, obtained in a trial of the OX40 agonist ivuxolimab. These receptors were obtained from an adult with an advanced solid tumor such as melanoma, head and neck, liver or kidney cancer.

The rearrangement uses TRBV5-4 and TRBJ1-5, with a possible D match to TRBD1 (6 bases). V lost 3 bases, J lost 2 bases, and 12 bases lay in between. Per the germline V gene, CDR1 is SGHNT and CDR2 is YYREEE (reference sequence). The CDR3 extends over 15 amino acids. In DNA, the CDR3 is TGTGCCAGCAGCTCGGGGGGGGGCGGCAATCAGCCCCAGCATTTT. Its protein is CASSSGGGGNQPQHF.

This clone was recorded a few times. The V call is TRBV11-2, the J call TRBJ1-5, with TRBD1 matching over 7 bases. Looked up from germline, CDR1 is SGHAT and CDR2 is FQNNGV. The CDR3 runs to 15 residues. V lost 2 bases, J lost 3 bases, and 4 bases stayed unmatched. The CDR3 protein is CASSLTGQPNQPQHF. CDR3 in DNA: TGTGCCAGCAGCTTAACGGGACAGCCCAATCAGCCCCAGCATTTT.

The chain uses TRBV6-5 and TRBJ1-2; TRBD1 might be the D (5 bases). V was clipped by 3 bases and J by 4 bases, with 12 bases between them. In germline, CDR1 is MNHEY, CDR2 SVGAGI. This CDR3 is 14 amino acids long. The CDR3 nucleotides read TGTGCCAGCAGTTATGTGGGGGGGGGCTATGGCTACACCTTC. Protein product: CASSYVGGGYGYTF.

The genes are TRBV18 and TRBJ2-2; tentatively, D is TRBD2 (6 bases). Trimming stripped 1 base from V and 0 bases from J, with 9 bases between. Per germline, CDR1 KGHSH and CDR2 LQKENI. The CDR3 extends over 16 amino acids. The CDR3 DNA reads TGTGCCAGCTCACCACAGGGAGGCTCGAACACCGGGGAGCTGTTTTTT. Translation: CASSPQGGSNTGELFF.

This clone was detected once. The V call is TRBV10-2, the J call TRBJ2-7, with TRBD1 matching over 8 bases. Germline V CDR1 and CDR2: WSHSY, SAAADI. The CDR3 covers 15 residues. V was clipped by 4 bases and J by 7 bases; unmatched bases: 12. This CDR3 reads CASSVSGTGGGEQYF. CDR3 DNA sequence: TGCGCCAGCAGTGTTTCCGGGACAGGAGGGGGAGAGCAGTACTTC.

This clone was seen a single time. This chain links TRBV5-1 with TRBJ2-1; 8 nucleotides line up with TRBD2. CDR1 is SGHRS, CDR2 YFSETQ, per germline. CDR3 size: 15 residues. With V trimmed by 1 base and J by 6 bases, 6 bases remained unmatched. CDR3 in amino acids: CASSLIGRAGNEQFF. The CDR3 DNA sequence: TGCGCCAGCAGCTTGATCGGGAGGGCGGGCAATGAGCAGTTCTTC.

This sequence joins TRBV19 and TRBJ1-1; D not resolved. V lost 5 bases and J lost 5, with 18 bases in between. Germline CDR1 LNHDA, CDR2 SQIVND (reference sequence). The CDR3 runs to 15 residues. CDR3 sequence reads: CASSPLEGLVTEAFF. DNA for the CDR3: TGTGCCAGTAGTCCCCTCGAAGGGTTGGTTACTGAAGCTTTCTTT.

The chain employs TRBV29-1 and TRBJ2-1; 10 positions match TRBD2. There are 16 residues in the CDR3. Looked up from germline, CDR1 is SQVTM and CDR2 is ANQGSEA. V lost 6 bases, J lost 10 bases, and 18 bases stayed unmatched. The CDR3 coding sequence is TGCAGCGTATCTCTTCTGAGCGGGAGGGCCTCAGGGGAGCAGTTCTTC. Its protein product is CSVSLLSGRASGEQFF.

By its share, this clone is medium-sized (0.01 to 0.1%). This chain links TRBV2 with TRBJ1-3; D gene unclear. The germline V gene has CDR1 SNHLY and CDR2 FYNNEI. The CDR3 totals 14 residues. The V and J ends lost 2 bases and 3 bases respectively, with 8 bases between them. In DNA form, the CDR3 reads TGTGCCAGCAGTGAACCCAGGAGTGGAAACACCATATATTTT. Residues: CASSEPRSGNTIYF.